This T cell receptor (beta chain) was sequenced during a study of CD4 T cell repertoires in COVID-19. Between the trimmed V and J ends, which lost 5 bases and 3 bases, there was a span of 4 bases. Germline V CDR1 and CDR2: LGHNT, FRNRAP. CDR3 size: 12 residues. Antigen-reactive proliferating T cell lines came from CFSE-labeled cells given autologous monocytes and SARS-CoV-2 spike or nucleoprotein. The data were produced by immunoSEQ multiplex PCR, yet TCRdb's version contains in-frame clones alone and is incomplete. The table records roughly 550 clones, roughly 21% of them present only once. This clone is judged large (0.1 to 1%). The antigen remains undetermined.

The material was circulating follicular helper CD4+ T cells, cultured in vitro, obtained after recovery from COVID-19. The clonotype comes from a human donor who had COVID-19. The gene calls are TRBV12-5 and TRBJ2-2; D ambiguous. CDR3 nucleotides: TGTGCTAGTGGTCAGCACACCGGGGAGCTGTTTTTT. Its protein product is CASGQHTGELFF.